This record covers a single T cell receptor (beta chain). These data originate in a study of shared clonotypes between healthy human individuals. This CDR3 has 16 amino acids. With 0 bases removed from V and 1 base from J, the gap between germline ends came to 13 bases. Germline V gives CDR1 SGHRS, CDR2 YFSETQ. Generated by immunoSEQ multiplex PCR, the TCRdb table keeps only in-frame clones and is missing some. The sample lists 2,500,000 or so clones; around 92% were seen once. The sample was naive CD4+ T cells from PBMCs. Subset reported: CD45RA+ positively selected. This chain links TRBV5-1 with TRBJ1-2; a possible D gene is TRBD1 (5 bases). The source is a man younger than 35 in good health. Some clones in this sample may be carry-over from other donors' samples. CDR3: CASSLGRVGDNYGYTF. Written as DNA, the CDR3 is TGCGCCAGCAGCTTGGGCAGGGTAGGGGATAACTATGGCTACACCTTC.